The entry below describes one T cell receptor beta chain. No antigen is known for it. The germline gives CDR1 SGDLS, CDR2 YYNGEE. This CDR3 contains 14 residues. V lost 0 bases and J 6 bases, leaving 11 bases between the germline ends. These data belong to a study of beta chain features in type 1 diabetes. Study summary: All of the samples together had 95 million to 140 million sorted cells examined.

The sequenced template was cDNA made from the entire isolated RNA. TCRdb's copy holds only in-frame clones and misses some; the assay was immunoSEQ multiplex PCR. The sample records 300,000 to 350,000 clones, about 18% being singletons. Staining for CD45RO/CCR7/CD25/CD127/CD95/CD27 allowed sorting of CD4+ naive, central memory, regulatory and stem cell-like memory cells. General observations from the study: Among type 1 diabetes patients, VDJ junctions had fewer insertions and more deletions. A greater similarity of naive, central memory and Treg TCRB repertoires was seen among patients than among healthy donors.

J is TRBJ2-3 and V is TRBV9, with D possibly TRBD2 on 6 matching bases. The sample was naive CD4+ T cells from blood. The origin of this receptor is a woman aged 18-29 years in good health. The CDR3 spells CASSVDVAGDTQYF. The CDR3 coding sequence is TGTGCCAGCAGCGTAGACGTGGCGGGGGATACGCAGTATTTT.